These T cell receptor beta chains were read from a single sample in a study of cytomegalovirus exposure and HLA in healthy donors. The repertoire was sequenced with immunoSEQ multiplex PCR; TCRdb's copy has only in-frame clones and lacks some. This sample has under 200,000 clones, with approximately 80% found just once. The source material was PBMCs. The receptors shown here come from a woman younger than 35 in good health and CMV-seronegative. CDR3s include the opening cysteine and the closing phenylalanine or tryptophan. The order of the fields is V gene, CDR3 protein.

>TRBV5-1
CASSLAPTYSNQPQHF
>TRBV10-3
CAISEAPQGATNEKLFF
>TRBV10-3
CAIRGQGDTEAFF
>TRBV19
CASSITGAGELFF
>TRBV27
CASSLSGAVEAFF
>TRBV7-9
CASSLGQGDEQFF
>TRBV14
CASSRKEGQGLGEQYF
>TRBV7-2
CASSLARVVGGLNEQFF
>TRBV6-1
CASSRGQTPATEAFF
>TRBV30
CAWSGDREIFYF
>TRBV25-1
CASSEPGQETQYF
>TRBV6-1
CASSEALGQGYEQYF
>TRBV9
CASSVEAGGDGYTF
>TRBV30
CAWSGGGTGVDTEAFF
>TRBV2
CASREVVTVRGNTIYF
>TRBV5-6
CASSHGGTGNTGELFF
>TRBV6-1
CASSGDRGLVNTEAFF
>TRBV5-6
CASSFRAILYNEQFF
>TRBV18
CASSPDRQSNEKLFF
>TRBV13
CASSPGQGVYYGYTF
>TRBV5-1
CASSSGSGANVLTF
>TRBV6-4
CASSDPRVNSSYNEQFF
>TRBV7-8
CASSLVSVTGDREQYF
>TRBV2
CASRGGTQPQHF
>TRBV7-9
CASSRDTRDQPQHF
>TRBV7-3
CASSLGPRPGELFF
>TRBV5-1
CASSLYTHGGEETQYF
>TRBV7-9
CASSSRPGSPLHF
>TRBV5-6
CASSWIGQGSTEAFF
>TRBV27
CASSLGAGVRNEQFF
>TRBV7-9
CASSLRSGELFF
>TRBV6-1
CASSDTGDSNQPQHF
>TRBV9
CASPKPGGDGYTF
>TRBV5-1
CASSLGQGDNSPLHF
>TRBV4-1
CASSQDGTGRTEAFF
>TRBV7-9
CASSFSSAGKRSFTEAFF
>TRBV29-1
CSVDSGDWSSDTQYF
>TRBV28
CASSSQPSARDYNEQFF
>TRBV10-3
CAISPHALTGDYQPQHF
>TRBV11-2
CASTPGWREYNEQFF
>TRBV27
CASSPRPGLADEQFF
>TRBV29-1
CSVDEASIDTQYF
>TRBV27
CASSLWTSETLYNEQFF
>TRBV11-1
CASSLNYQTSPLHF
>TRBV7-2
CASGVTFGNQPQHF
>TRBV6-5
CATSREKGIYGYTF
>TRBV12-5
CASGFGQGYTGELFF